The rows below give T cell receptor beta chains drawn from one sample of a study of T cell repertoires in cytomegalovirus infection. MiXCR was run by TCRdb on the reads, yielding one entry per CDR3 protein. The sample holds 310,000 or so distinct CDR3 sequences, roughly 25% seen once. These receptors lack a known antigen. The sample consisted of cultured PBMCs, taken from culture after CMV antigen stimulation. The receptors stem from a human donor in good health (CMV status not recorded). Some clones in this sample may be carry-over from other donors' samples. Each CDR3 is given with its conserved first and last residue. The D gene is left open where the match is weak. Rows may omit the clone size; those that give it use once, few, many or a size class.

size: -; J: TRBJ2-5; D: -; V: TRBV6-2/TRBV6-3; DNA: TGTGCCAGCAGGAGGGAGACCCAGTACTTC; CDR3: CASRRETQYF
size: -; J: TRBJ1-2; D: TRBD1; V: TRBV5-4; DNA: TGTGCCAGCAGCTCCAGAGACAGGGGTCGATATGGCTACACCTTC; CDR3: CASSSRDRGRYGYTF
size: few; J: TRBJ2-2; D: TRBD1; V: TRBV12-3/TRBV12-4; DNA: TGTGCCAGCAGCCCGTGGGACAGATACACCGGGGAGCTGTTTTTT; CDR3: CASSPWDRYTGELFF
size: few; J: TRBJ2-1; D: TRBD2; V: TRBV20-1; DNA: TGCAGTGCTCGTCACTCCGGGACTAGAGGTTGGGGTGAGCAGTTCTTC; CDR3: CSARHSGTRGWGEQFF
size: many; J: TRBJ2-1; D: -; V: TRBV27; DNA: TGTGCCAGCAGCCCGGACGGATGGGGGAGTGAGCAGTTCTTC; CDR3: CASSPDGWGSEQFF
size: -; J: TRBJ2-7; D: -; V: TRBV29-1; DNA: TGCAGCGCCAACAACGGACGGTACGAGCAGTACTTC; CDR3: CSANNGRYEQYF
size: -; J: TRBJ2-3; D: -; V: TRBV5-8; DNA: TGTGCCAGCAGCTGGCCCGGACTGTCGGCGCGGGATACGCAGTATTTT; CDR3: CASSWPGLSARDTQYF
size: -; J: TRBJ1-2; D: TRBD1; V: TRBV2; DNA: TGTGCCAGCAGTGAAGGGGGGGACAGGCGCTATGGCTACACCTTC; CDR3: CASSEGGDRRYGYTF
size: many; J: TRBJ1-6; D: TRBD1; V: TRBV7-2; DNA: TGTGCCAGCAGCTTGGGGGACAGGGGTAATTCACCCCTCCACTTT; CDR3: CASSLGDRGNSPLHF
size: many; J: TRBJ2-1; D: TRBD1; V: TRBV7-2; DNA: TGTGCCAGCAGCCACGACAGGGGGCTGGGGGGCAATGAGCAGTTCTTC; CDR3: CASSHDRGLGGNEQFF
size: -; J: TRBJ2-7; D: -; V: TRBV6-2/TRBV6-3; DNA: TGTGCCAGCAGTTACCGGTTTGATACCTACGAGCAGTACTTC; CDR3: CASSYRFDTYEQYF
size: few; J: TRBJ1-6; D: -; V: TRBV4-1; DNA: TGCGCCAGCAGCCGAACACCCGGGGGGCCCCTCCACTTT; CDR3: CASSRTPGGPLHF
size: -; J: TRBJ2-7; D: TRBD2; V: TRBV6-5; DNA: TGTGCCAGCAGCACTAGCGGGAGAACCTACGAGCAGTACTTC; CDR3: CASSTSGRTYEQYF
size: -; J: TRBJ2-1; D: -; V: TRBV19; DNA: TGTGCCAGTAGTATGGTGGTTTACAATGAGCAGTTCTTC; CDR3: CASSMVVYNEQFF
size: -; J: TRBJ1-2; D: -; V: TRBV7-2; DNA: TGTGCCAGCAGCTTAGCTTCCCGGGGCTACACCTTC; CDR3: CASSLASRGYTF
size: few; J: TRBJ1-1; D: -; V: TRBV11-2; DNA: TGTGCCAGCAGCCAGGTAGATGAAGCTTTCTTT; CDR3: CASSQVDEAFF
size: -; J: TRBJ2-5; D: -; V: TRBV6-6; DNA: TGTGCCAGCAGTGATACCCCGACAGATCAAGAGACCCAGTACTTC; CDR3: CASSDTPTDQETQYF
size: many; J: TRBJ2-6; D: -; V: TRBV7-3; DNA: TGTGCCAGCAGCCCCTCTAATGGCTCTGGGGCCAACGTCCTGACTTTC; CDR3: CASSPSNGSGANVLTF
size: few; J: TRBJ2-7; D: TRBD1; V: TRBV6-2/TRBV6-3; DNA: TGTGCCAGTGCCCCAGGGACAGAGACGAACTACGAGCAGTACTTC; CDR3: CASAPGTETNYEQYF
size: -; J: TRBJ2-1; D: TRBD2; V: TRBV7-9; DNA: TGTGCCAGCAGCTTAATCGCGGGAGGACACAATGAGCAGTTCTTC; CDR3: CASSLIAGGHNEQFF
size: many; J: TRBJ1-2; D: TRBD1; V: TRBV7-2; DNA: TGTGCCAGCAGCTTAGTCGTTCGGGACAGGGGGGGGTACACCTTC; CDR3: CASSLVVRDRGGYTF
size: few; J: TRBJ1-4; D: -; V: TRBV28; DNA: TGTGCCAGCAGTTTGCGGGTTGGGCTCCCCCCAACTAATGAAAAACTGTTTTTT; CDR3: CASSLRVGLPPTNEKLFF
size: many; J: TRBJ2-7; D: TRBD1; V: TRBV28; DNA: TGTGCCAGCAGTGTTCCGGGGACAGGGGACGTCGAGCAGTACTTC; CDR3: CASSVPGTGDVEQYF
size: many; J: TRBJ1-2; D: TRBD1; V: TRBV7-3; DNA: TGTGCCAGCAGCCGACAGGGAGGGAATGGCTACACCTTC; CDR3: CASSRQGGNGYTF
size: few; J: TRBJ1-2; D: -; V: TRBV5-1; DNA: TGCGCCAGCAGCTTGGAACTGCCTTCCTATGGCTACACCTTC; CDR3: CASSLELPSYGYTF
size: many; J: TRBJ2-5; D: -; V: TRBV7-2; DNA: TGTGCCAGCAGCTTAGCCGCTACCTCCCAAGAGACCCAGTACTTC; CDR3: CASSLAATSQETQYF
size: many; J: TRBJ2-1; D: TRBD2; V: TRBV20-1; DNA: TGCAGTGCAACTAGCGCAAGGCCTTACAATGAGCAGTTCTTC; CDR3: CSATSARPYNEQFF
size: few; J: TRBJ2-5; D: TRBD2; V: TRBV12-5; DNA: TGTGCTAGTGGTTTGGTACTCCGGGGACTAGCGGGAGTGAAGTACCAAGAGACCCAGTACTTC; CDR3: CASGLVLRGLAGVKYQETQYF
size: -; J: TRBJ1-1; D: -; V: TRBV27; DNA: TGTGCCAGCAGTACCTCGGGACACCTGAACACTGAAGCTTTCTTT; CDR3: CASSTSGHLNTEAFF
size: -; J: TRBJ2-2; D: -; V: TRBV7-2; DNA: TGTGCCAGCAGCTTAGAGACGAAATTACCTTGGGGTTTCTACAGAACCGGGGAGCTGTTTTTT; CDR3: CASSLETKLPWGFYRTGELFF
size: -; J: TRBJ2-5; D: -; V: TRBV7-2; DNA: TGTGCCAGCAGCTGGAATCAAGAGACCCAGTACTTC; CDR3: CASSWNQETQYF
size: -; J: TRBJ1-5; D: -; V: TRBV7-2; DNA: TGTGCCAGCAGCTTATATTCGGGATCGGGCAATCAGCCCCAGCATTTT; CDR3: CASSLYSGSGNQPQHF
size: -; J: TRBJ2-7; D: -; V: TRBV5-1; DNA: TGCGCCAGCAGCCACCCGGACACCTACGAGCAGTACTTC; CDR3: CASSHPDTYEQYF
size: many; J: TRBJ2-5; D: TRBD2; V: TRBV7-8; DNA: TGTGCCAGCAGCTTAAAACTAGCGGGAGGGTACCAAGAGACCCAGTACTTC; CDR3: CASSLKLAGGYQETQYF
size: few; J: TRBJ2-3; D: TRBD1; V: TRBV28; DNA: TGTGCCAGCACCTCCCCTGGGGGCAGGGGGACAGATACGCAGTATTTT; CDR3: CASTSPGGRGTDTQYF